This T cell receptor beta chain was observed in a study of cytomegalovirus exposure and HLA in healthy donors. 13 Jbeta primers and 60 Vbeta primers were used for the PCR. This table comes from immunoSEQ multiplex PCR, and its TCRdb copy is limited to in-frame clones, with some not included. The sample carries about 120,000 clones, less than 80% recorded once. CDR3 length: 16 amino acids. From germline, CDR1 is MGHRA and CDR2 YSYEKL. The V gene end was trimmed by 1 base and the J gene end by 5 bases; junction bases not matched to a gene: 9. The sequenced sample was PBMCs. The J gene is TRBJ2-3, the V gene TRBV4-1, with 7 bases fitting TRBD1. The sequence was obtained from a woman aged 50 to 60 in good health and CMV-seropositive. CDR3 sequence: CASSQGQGVGIDTQYF. The DNA for the CDR3 is TGCGCCAGCAGCCAAGGACAGGGTGTGGGGATAGATACGCAGTATTTT.